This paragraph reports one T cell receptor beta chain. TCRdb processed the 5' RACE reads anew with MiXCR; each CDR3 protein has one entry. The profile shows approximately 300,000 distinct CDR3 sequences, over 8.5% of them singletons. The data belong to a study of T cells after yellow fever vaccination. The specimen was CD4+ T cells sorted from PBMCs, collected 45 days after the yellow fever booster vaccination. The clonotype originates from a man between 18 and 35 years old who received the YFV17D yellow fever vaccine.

The CDR3 loop is CASSFQGGHEQYF. The DNA of the CDR3 is TGTGCCAGTAGTTTCCAGGGAGGACACGAGCAGTACTTC. The rearrangement joins TRBV19 to TRBJ2-7, with a possible D match to TRBD2 (6 bases). CDR1 is LNHDA, CDR2 SQIVND, per germline (reference sequence). This CDR3 contains 13 residues. V was cut by 5 bases and J by 5 bases, with 13 bases left in between.